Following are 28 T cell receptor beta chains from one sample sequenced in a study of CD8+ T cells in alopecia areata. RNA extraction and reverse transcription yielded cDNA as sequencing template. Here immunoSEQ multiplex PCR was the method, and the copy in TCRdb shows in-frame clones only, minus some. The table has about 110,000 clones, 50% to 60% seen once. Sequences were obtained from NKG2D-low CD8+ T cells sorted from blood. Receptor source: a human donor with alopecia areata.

In DNA form, the CDR3 reads TGTGCCAGCAGCCACGGGGGCGGCACTGAAGCTTTCTTT. Its protein product is CASSHGGGTEAFF. The rearrangement joins TRBV7-3 to TRBJ1-1; tentative D call: TRBD1 (6 bases). Trimming pared 5 bases from V and 4 bases from J, leaving 11 bases between. Germline values: CDR1 SGHTA, CDR2 FQGTGA. The CDR3 loop spans 13 amino acids.

In DNA form, the CDR3 reads TGTGCCAGCAGTGACGATTCTGGAAACACCATATATTTT. This encodes CASSDDSGNTIYF. The chain joins TRBV2 to TRBJ1-3; D gene ambiguous. Trimming took off 3 bases at V and 1 base at J, with 4 bases between the two ends. This CDR3 contains 13 residues. Germline CDR1 reads SNHLY; CDR2 reads FYNNEI.

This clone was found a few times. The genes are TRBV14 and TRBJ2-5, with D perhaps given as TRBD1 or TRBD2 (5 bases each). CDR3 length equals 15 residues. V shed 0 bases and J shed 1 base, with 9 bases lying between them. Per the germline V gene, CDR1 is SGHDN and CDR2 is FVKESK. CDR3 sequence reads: CASSQDSGPQETQYF. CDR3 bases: TGTGCCAGCAGCCAAGATTCGGGGCCCCAAGAGACCCAGTACTTC. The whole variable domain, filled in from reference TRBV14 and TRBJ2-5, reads EAGVTQFPSHSVIEKGQTVTLRCDPISGHDNLYWYRRVMGKEIKFLLHFVKESKQDESGMPNNRFLAERTGGTYSTLKVQPAELEDSGVYFCASSQDSGPQETQYFGPGTRLLVL.

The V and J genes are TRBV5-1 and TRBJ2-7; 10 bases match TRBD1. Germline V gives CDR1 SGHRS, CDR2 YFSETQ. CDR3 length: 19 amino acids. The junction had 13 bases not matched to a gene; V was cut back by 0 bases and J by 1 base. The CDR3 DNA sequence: TGCGCCAGCAGCTTGGCAACGGACAGGGGGAAGCCACTATCCTACGAGCAGTACTTC. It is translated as CASSLATDRGKPLSYEQYF.

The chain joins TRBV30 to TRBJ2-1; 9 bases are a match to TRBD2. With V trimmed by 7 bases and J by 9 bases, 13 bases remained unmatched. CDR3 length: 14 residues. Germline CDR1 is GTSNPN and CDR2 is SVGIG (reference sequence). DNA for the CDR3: TGTGCCTCTTTGACTAGCGGAGGCGTCTTTGAGCAGTTCTTC. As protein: CASLTSGGVFEQFF.

Here the CDR3 DNA reads TGCGCCAGCAGCCCGGTGGGGGAACCCACAGATACGCAGTATTTT. This encodes CASSPVGEPTDTQYF. V gene TRBV5-1 combines with J gene TRBJ2-3; D may be TRBD1 or TRBD2 (5 bases each). V lost 4 bases, J lost 2 bases, and 14 bases lay in between. There are 15 residues in the CDR3. Germline CDR1 SGHRS, CDR2 YFSETQ.

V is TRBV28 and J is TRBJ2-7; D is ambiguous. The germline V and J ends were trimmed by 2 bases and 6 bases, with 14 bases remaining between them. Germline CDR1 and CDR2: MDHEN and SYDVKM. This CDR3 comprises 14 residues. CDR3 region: CASSLPGFVAEQYF. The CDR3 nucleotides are TGTGCCAGCAGTTTACCCGGGTTCGTGGCCGAGCAGTACTTC.

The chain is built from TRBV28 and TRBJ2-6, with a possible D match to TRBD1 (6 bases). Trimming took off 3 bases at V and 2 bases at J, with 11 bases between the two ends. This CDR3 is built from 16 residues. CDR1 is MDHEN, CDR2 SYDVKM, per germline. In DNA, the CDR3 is TGTGCCAGCAGTTTCCACGCAGGGGCTGGGGCCAACGTCCTGACTTTC. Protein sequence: CASSFHAGAGANVLTF.

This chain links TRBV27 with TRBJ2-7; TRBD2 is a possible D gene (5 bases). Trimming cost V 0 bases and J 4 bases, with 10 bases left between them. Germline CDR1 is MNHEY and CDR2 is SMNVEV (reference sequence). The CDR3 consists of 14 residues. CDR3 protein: CASSLSLAGYEQYF. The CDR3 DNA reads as TGTGCCAGCAGTTTATCGCTAGCTGGGTACGAGCAGTACTTC.

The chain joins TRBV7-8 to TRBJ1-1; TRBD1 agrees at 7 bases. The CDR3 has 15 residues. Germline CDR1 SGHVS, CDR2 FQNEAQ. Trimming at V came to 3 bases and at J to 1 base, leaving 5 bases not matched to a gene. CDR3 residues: CASSFQGGPNTEAFF. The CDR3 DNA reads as TGTGCCAGCAGCTTCCAGGGGGGCCCGAACACTGAAGCTTTCTTT.

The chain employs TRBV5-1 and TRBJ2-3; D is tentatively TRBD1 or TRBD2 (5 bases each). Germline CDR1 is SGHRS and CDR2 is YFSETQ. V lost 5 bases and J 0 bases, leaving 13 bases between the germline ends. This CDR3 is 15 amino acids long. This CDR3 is CASRRGKASTDTQYF. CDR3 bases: TGCGCCAGCAGGAGGGGCAAGGCCAGCACAGATACGCAGTATTTT.

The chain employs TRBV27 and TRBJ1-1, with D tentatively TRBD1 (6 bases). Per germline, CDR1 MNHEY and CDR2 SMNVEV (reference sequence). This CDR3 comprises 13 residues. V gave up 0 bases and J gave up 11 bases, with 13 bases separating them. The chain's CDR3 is CASSLSRQAVAFF. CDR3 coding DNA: TGTGCCAGCAGTTTATCTCGACAGGCAGTGGCTTTCTTT.

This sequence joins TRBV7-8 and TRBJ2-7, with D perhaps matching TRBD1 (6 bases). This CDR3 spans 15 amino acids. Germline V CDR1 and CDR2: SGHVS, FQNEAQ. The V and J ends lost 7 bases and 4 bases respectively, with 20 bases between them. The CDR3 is CASTPAWDISYEQYF. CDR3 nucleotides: TGTGCCAGCACCCCGGCTTGGGACATCTCGTACGAGCAGTACTTC.

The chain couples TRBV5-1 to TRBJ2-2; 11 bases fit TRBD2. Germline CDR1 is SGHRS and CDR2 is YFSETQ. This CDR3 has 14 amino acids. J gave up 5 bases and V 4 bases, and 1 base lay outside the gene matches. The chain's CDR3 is CASSLAGGTGELFF. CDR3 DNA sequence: TGCGCCAGCAGCCTAGCGGGAGGAACCGGGGAGCTGTTTTTT.

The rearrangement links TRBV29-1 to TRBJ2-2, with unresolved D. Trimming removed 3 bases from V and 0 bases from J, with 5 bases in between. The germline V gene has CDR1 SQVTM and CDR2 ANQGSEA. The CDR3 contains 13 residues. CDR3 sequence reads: CSVEETNTGELFF. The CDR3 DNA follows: TGCAGCGTTGAGGAGACGAACACCGGGGAGCTGTTTTTT.

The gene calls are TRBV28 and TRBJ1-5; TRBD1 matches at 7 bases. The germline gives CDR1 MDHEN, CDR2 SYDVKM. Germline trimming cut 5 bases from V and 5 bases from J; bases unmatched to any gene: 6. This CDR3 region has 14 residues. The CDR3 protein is CASSPSGQHQPQHF. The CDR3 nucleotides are TGTGCCAGCAGTCCATCGGGACAGCATCAGCCCCAGCATTTT.

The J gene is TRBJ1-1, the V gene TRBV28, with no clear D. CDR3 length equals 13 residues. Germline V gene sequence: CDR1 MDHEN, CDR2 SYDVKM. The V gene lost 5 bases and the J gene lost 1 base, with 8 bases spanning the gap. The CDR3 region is CASSDTTNTEAFF. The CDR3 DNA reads TGTGCCAGCAGTGACACAACGAACACTGAAGCTTTCTTT.

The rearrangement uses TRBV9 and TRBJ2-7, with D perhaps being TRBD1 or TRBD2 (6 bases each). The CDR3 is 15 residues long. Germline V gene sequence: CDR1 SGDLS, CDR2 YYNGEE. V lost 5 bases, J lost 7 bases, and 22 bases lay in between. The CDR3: CASSGRGPVMGEQYF. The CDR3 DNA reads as TGTGCCAGCAGTGGACGGGGGCCGGTGATGGGAGAGCAGTACTTC.

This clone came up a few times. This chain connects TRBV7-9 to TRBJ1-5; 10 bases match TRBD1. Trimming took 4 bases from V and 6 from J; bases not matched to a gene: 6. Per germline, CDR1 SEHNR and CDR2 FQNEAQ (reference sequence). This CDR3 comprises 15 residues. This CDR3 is CASSSTGGEGQPQHF. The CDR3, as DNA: TGTGCCAGCAGCTCGACAGGGGGCGAGGGTCAGCCCCAGCATTTT.

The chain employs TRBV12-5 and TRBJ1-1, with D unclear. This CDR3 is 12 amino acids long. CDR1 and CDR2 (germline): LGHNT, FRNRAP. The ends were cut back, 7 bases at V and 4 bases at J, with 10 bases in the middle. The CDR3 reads CASASGSTEAFF. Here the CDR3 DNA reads TGTGCTAGTGCCTCTGGGAGCACTGAAGCTTTCTTT.

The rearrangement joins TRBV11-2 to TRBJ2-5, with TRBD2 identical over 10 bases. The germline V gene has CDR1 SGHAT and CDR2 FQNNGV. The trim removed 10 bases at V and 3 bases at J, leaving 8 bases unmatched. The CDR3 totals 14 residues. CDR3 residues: CATIAGGGEETQYF. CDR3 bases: TGTGCCACTATAGCGGGAGGAGGAGAAGAGACCCAGTACTTC.

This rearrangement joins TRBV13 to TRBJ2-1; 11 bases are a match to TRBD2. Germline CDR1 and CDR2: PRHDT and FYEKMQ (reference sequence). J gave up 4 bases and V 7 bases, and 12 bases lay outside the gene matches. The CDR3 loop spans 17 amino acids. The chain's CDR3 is CASTGIAGGSNYNEQFF. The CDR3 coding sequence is TGTGCCAGCACCGGAATAGCGGGAGGGAGTAATTACAATGAGCAGTTCTTC.

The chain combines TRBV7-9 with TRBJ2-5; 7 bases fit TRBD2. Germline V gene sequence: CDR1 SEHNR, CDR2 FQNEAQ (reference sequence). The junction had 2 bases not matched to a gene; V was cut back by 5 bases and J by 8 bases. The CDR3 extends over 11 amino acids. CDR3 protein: CASSGGGTQYF. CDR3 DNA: TGTGCCAGCAGCGGGGGGGGAACCCAGTACTTC.

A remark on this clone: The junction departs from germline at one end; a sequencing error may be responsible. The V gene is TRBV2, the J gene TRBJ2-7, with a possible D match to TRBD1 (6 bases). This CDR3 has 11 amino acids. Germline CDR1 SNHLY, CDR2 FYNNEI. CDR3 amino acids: CASTGTSEQYF. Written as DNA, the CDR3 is TGTGCGAGCACAGGGACCTCCGAGCAGTACTTC.

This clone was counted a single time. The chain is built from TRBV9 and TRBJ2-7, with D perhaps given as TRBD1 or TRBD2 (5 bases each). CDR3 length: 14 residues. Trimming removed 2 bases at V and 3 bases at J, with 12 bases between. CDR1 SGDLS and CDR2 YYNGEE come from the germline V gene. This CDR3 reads CASSVHRDGYEQYF. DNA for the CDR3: TGTGCCAGCAGCGTCCACCGGGACGGCTACGAGCAGTACTTC.

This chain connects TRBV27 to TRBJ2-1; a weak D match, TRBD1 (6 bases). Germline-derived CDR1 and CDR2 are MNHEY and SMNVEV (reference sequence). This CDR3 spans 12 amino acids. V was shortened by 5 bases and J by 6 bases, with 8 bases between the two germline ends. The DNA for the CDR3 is TGTGCCAGCAGTCTACAGGGCAATGAGCAGTTCTTC. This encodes CASSLQGNEQFF.

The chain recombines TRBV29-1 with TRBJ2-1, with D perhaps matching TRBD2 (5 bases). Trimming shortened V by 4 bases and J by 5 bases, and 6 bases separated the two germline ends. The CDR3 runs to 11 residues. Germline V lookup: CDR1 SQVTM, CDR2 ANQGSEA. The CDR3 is CSVGLNNEQFF. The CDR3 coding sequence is TGCAGCGTTGGACTAAACAATGAGCAGTTCTTC.

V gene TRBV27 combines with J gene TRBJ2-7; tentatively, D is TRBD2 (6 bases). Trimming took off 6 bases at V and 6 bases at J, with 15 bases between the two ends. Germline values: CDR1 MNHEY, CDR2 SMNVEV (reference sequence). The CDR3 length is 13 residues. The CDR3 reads CASRPGTAREQYF. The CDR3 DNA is TGTGCCAGCAGACCCGGGACTGCGCGCGAGCAGTACTTC.